A single TCR beta chain is shown here with its context. The data derive from a study of blood T cell repertoires in COVID-19. Study in general: The analysed material was cDNA or gDNA that came from T cells, B-cell-depleted T cells, or PBMCs.

Adults between about 18 and 95 years of age took part from about 24 US areas. In the authors' methods: The authors estimated nucleated cell counts from reference gene primer amplification. Sequencing was performed with immunoSEQ multiplex PCR; in TCRdb, only in-frame clones are kept and a portion is missing. V and J calls and clone size are as listed in that table; D and trimming were resolved from the DNA. The sample consists of about 150,000 clones, less than 90% of them appearing once. Unmatched junction bases numbered 9, after V lost 10 bases and J lost 9 bases. This CDR3 comprises 13 residues. The sequenced sample consisted of PBMCs or T cells enriched from blood (not recorded which). The J gene is TRBJ1-6, the V gene TRBV12-3 or TRBV12-4; 7 bases line up with TRBD1. The sequence derives from a woman aged 45-59 years who had recovered from COVID-19. The DNA of the CDR3 is TGTGCCACCTCGGGGAGACAGGGTTCACCCCTCCACTTT. Amino acids: CATSGRQGSPLHF.